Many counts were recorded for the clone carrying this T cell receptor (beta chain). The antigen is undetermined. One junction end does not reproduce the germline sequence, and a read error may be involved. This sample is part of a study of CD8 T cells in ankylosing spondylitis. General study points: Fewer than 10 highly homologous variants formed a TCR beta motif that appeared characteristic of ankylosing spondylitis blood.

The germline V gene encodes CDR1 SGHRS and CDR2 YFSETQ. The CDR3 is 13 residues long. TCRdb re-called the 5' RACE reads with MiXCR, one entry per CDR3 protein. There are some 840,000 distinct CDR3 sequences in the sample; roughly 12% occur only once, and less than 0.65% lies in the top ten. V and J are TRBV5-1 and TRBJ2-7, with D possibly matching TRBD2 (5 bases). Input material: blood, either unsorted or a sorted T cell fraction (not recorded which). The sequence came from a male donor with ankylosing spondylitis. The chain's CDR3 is CASSLAGTYEQYF. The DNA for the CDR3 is TGTGCCAGCAGCTTAGCCGGGACCTACGAGCAGTACTTC. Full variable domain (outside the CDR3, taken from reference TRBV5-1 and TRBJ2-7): KAGVTQTPRYLIKTRGQQVTLSCSPISGHRSVSWYQQTPGQGLQFLFEYFSETQRNKGNFPGRFSGRQFSNSRSEMNVSTLELGDSALYLCASSLAGTYEQYFGPGTRLTVT.